These 10 T cell receptor beta chains came from one sample sequenced in a study of long-term antiretroviral therapy in people with HIV. Assay version v3.0 of immunoSEQ was used, and it was run at survey level. Profiling relied on immunoSEQ multiplex PCR, and the TCRdb table lists in-frame clones only, not all of them. The sample consists of roughly 30,000 clones, 93% of them appearing once. The sample consisted of unsorted PBMCs, taken roughly 6.5 years after starting antiretroviral therapy. These receptors came from a woman aged 40 to 50 with HIV.

This chain joins TRBV5-1 and TRBJ1-6; D possibly corresponds to TRBD1 (5 bases). CDR3 length equals 14 residues. From germline, CDR1 is SGHRS and CDR2 YFSETQ. Trimming removed 4 bases from V and 6 bases from J, with 11 bases in between. The CDR3 reads CASSPQGLNSPLHF. For the CDR3, the DNA is TGCGCCAGCAGCCCGCAGGGCCTTAATTCACCCCTCCACTTT. Combining the CDR3 with reference TRBV5-1 and TRBJ1-6 gives the whole variable domain KAGVTQTPRYLIKTRGQQVTLSCSPISGHRSVSWYQQTPGQGLQFLFEYFSETQRNKGNFPGRFSGRQFSNSRSEMNVSTLELGDSALYLCASSPQGLNSPLHFGNGTRLTVT.

CDR3 DNA: TGTGCCAGCACCCCGACGGGCTCAAGGGAGCAGTACTTC. Its translation is CASTPTGSREQYF. The V call is TRBV6-5, the J call TRBJ2-7; D ambiguous. This CDR3 comprises 13 residues. V dropped 7 bases and J dropped 7 bases, with 17 bases sitting between them. CDR1 is MNHEY and CDR2 is SVGAGI in the germline V gene.

This sequence joins TRBV6-6 and TRBJ2-5, with no clear D. Germline V gene lookup returns CDR1 MNHNY and CDR2 SVGAGI (reference sequence). Trimming shortened V by 6 bases and J by 5 bases, and 7 bases separated the two germline ends. The CDR3 is 11 amino acids. The CDR3 spells CASRTQETQYF. DNA for the CDR3: TGTGCCAGCAGGACCCAGGAGACCCAGTACTTC.

The rearrangement joins TRBV5-1 to TRBJ1-3, with D unclear. This CDR3 has 16 residues. CDR1 is SGHRS, CDR2 YFSETQ, per germline. V was pared by 2 bases and J by 0 bases, with 12 bases between. The CDR3 here is CASSLDGGFSGNTIYF. In DNA form, the CDR3 reads TGCGCCAGCAGCTTAGACGGAGGTTTCTCTGGAAACACCATATATTTT.

The rearrangement joins TRBV27 to TRBJ1-1; D is unresolved. The germline CDR1 and CDR2 sequences are MNHEY and SMNVEV (reference sequence). This CDR3 is 14 amino acids long. V was clipped by 4 bases and J by 1 base, with 10 bases between them. CDR3 sequence: CASSWVGGNTEAFF. Here the CDR3 DNA reads TGTGCCAGCAGTTGGGTGGGCGGGAACACTGAAGCTTTCTTT.

This chain uses TRBV6-6 with TRBJ1-1; unclear D gene. The CDR3 runs 15 residues. Germline CDR1 is MNHNY and CDR2 is SVGAGI (reference sequence). V shed 5 bases and J shed 10 bases, with 23 bases lying between them. CDR3 sequence: CASSPREGRSRGAFF. The CDR3 DNA is TGTGCCAGCAGTCCTCGGGAGGGCCGGTCGAGAGGAGCTTTCTTT.

This rearrangement joins TRBV7-9 to TRBJ2-2; perhaps TRBD1 as D (5 bases). Germline V gene data show CDR1 as SEHNR and CDR2 as FQNEAQ (reference sequence). V was clipped by 1 base and J by 0 bases, with 9 bases between them. The CDR3 extends over 16 amino acids. CDR3 in amino acids: CASSLGQPSNTGELFF. The CDR3 bases are TGTGCCAGCAGCTTAGGACAGCCTTCGAACACCGGGGAGCTGTTTTTT.

The chain combines TRBV5-8 with TRBJ2-7; weak D call: TRBD1 (5 bases). Germline V gene data show CDR1 as SGHTS and CDR2 as YDEGEE. The CDR3 covers 14 residues. Between the trimmed V and J ends, which lost 1 base and 6 bases, there was a span of 14 bases. The CDR3 DNA reads as TGTGCCAGCAGCTTGTCCAGGGTGTTACGCGAGCAGTACTTC. Its protein is CASSLSRVLREQYF.

The chain links TRBV7-9 to TRBJ1-4, with D hard to call. Germline values: CDR1 SEHNR, CDR2 FQNEAQ (reference sequence). V lost 5 bases and J 8 bases, leaving 12 bases between the germline ends. The length of the CDR3 is 13 residues. In DNA form, the CDR3 reads TGTGCCAGCAGCCCCCAGGAGGGAGAAAAACTGTTTTTT. Translating it yields CASSPQEGEKLFF.

CDR3 nucleotides: TGTGCCATCAGTGAGGAGACAGGGCAGGGGCCCCAGCATTTT. Translated, it gives CAISEETGQGPQHF. The chain has TRBV10-3 and TRBJ1-5, with 7 bases fitting TRBD1. With V trimmed by 2 bases and J by 9 bases, 7 bases remained unmatched. This CDR3 spans 14 amino acids. The germline V gene encodes CDR1 ENHRY and CDR2 SYGVKD.